This T cell receptor beta chain came from a study of PD-1 blockade in classical Hodgkin lymphoma. General study points: Significantly greater TCR diversity emerged by C4D1 in CD4+ cells but not CD8+ cells. Patients starting nivolumab under 1 year after ASCT were excluded. Newly diagnosed patients were reported to exhibit reduced baseline TCR diversity relative to healthy donors.

CDR1 is SQVTM, CDR2 ANQGSEA, per germline. This CDR3 is built from 13 residues. The V and J ends lost 5 bases and 1 base respectively, with 12 bases between them. Clones were read by immunoSEQ multiplex PCR, and TCRdb kept only the in-frame ones, dropping some. The sample lists tens of thousands of clones, less than 95% occurring once. In the case of this clone: Antigen specificity is unknown.

As for time point: cycle 4 day 1 (C4D1), after less than 7 weeks of nivolumab. In every patient, relapse followed autologous stem cell transplantation, while exposure to brentuximab vedotin differed. Best responses were complete response, partial response or progressive disease. The receptor was isolated from a human donor with classical Hodgkin lymphoma. The specimen comprised peripheral blood mononuclear cells (PBMCs), sampled before the fourth cycle of nivolumab. This sequence joins TRBV29-1 and TRBJ2-7; D gene unclear. The CDR3 region has the DNA TGCAGCGTTCTCCCCTTGGGGTCCTACGAGCAGTACTTC. Its translation: CSVLPLGSYEQYF.